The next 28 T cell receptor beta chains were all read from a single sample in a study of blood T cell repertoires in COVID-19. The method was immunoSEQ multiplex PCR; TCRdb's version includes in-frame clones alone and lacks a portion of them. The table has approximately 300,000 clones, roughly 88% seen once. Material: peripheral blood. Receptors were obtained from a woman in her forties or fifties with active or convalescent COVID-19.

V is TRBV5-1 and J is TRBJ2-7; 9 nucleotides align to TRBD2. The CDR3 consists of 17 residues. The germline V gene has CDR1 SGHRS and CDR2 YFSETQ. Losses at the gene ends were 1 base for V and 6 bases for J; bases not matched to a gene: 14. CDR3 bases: TGCGCCAGCAGCTTGACTAGCGGGCCTTTATCCCGGAGCGAGCAGTACTTC. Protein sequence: CASSLTSGPLSRSEQYF.

The DNA of the CDR3 is TGTGCCAGCAGTTCCTCGGGGTTCGGAGCTTTCTTT. Translating it yields CASSSSGFGAFF. The chain uses TRBV28 and TRBJ1-1, with D hard to call. Germline values: CDR1 MDHEN, CDR2 SYDVKM. The CDR3 is 12 amino acids. The ends were cut back, 4 bases at V and 10 bases at J, with 13 bases in the middle.

DNA for the CDR3: TGTGCCAGCAGCTCTTCAGGGGTAACCTACGAGCAGTACTTC. As protein: CASSSSGVTYEQYF. V is TRBV7-9 and J is TRBJ2-7; possibly TRBD1 for D (6 bases). Germline V gene lookup returns CDR1 SEHNR and CDR2 FQNEAQ (reference sequence). Trimming removed 4 bases from V and 2 bases from J, with 12 bases in between. This CDR3 region has 14 residues.

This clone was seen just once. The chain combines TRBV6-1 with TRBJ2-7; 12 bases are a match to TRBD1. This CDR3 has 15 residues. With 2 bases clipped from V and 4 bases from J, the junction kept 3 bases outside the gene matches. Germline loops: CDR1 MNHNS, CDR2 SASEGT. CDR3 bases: TGTGCCAGCAGTGAATGGGACAGGGGGCAGTACGAGCAGTACTTC. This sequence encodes CASSEWDRGQYEQYF.

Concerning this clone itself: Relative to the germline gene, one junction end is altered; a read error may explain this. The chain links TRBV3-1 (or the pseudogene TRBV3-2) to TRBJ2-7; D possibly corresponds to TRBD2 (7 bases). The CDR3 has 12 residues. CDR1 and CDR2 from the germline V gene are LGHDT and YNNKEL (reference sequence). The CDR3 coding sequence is TGTGCCAGCAGTCTCCTGGGGGGGACACTCCTGTTC. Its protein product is CASSLLGGTLLF.

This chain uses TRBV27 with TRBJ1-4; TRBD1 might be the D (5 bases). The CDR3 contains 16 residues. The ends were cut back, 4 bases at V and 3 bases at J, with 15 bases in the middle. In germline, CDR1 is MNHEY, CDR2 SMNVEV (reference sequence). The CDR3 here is CASSSLPRGANEKLFF. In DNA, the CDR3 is TGTGCCAGCAGTTCCCTTCCCCGGGGGGCTAATGAAAAACTGTTTTTT.

The CDR3 sequence is CASSQVAGSYEQYF. The CDR3, as DNA: TGTGCCAGCAGCCAAGTTGCAGGTTCCTACGAGCAGTACTTC. J is TRBJ2-7 and V is TRBV3-1 (or the pseudogene TRBV3-2); D gene uncertain. The CDR3 length is 14 residues. The V and J ends lost 1 base and 1 base respectively, with 8 bases between them. Germline V gene data show CDR1 as LGHDT and CDR2 as YNNKEL (reference sequence).

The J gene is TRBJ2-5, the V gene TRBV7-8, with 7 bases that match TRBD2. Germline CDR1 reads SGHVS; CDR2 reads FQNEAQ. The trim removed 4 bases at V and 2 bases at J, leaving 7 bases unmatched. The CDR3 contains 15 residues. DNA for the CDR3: TGTGCCAGCAGCTCCAGAGGGCGGGGGCAAGAGACCCAGTACTTC. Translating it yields CASSSRGRGQETQYF.

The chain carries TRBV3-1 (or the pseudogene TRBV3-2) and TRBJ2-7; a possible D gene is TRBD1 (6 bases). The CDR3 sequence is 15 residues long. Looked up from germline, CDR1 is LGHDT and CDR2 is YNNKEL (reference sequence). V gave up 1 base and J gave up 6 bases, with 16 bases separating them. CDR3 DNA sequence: TGTGCCAGCAGCCAAGGGCGACAGGTGTTCGGCGAGCAGTACTTC. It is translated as CASSQGRQVFGEQYF.

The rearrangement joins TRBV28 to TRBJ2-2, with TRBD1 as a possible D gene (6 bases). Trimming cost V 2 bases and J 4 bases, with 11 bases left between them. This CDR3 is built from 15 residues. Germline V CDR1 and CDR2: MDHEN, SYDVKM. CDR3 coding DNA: TGTGCCAGCAGTTTAGGGCAGGGGCTCACCGGGGAGCTGTTTTTT. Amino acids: CASSLGQGLTGELFF.

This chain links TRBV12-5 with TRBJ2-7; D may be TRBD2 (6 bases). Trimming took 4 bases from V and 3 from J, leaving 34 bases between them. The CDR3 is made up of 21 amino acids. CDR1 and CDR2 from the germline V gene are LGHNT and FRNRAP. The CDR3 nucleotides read TGTGCTAGTGGTTCCCGCAGGCTCACCCCCGATGCGCGCCCGGGAGTCTACGAGCAGTACTTC. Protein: CASGSRRLTPDARPGVYEQYF.

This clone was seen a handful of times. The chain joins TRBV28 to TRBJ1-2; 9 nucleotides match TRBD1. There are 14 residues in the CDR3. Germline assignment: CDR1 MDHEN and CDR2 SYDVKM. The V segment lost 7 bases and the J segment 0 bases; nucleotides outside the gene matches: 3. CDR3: CASTRTGANYGYTF. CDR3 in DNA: TGTGCCAGCACCCGGACAGGGGCTAACTATGGCTACACCTTC.

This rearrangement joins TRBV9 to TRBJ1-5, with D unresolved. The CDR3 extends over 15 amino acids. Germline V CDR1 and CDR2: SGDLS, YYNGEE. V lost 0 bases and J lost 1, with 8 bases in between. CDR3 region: CASSVDSGSNQPQHF. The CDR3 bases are TGTGCCAGCAGCGTAGATTCAGGAAGCAATCAGCCCCAGCATTTT.

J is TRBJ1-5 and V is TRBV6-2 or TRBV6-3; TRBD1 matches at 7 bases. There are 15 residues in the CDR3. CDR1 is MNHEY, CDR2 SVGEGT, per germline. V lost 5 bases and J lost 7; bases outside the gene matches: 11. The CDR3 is CASSISNRGGQPQHF. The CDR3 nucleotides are TGTGCCAGCAGTATTTCCAACAGGGGCGGCCAGCCCCAGCATTTT.

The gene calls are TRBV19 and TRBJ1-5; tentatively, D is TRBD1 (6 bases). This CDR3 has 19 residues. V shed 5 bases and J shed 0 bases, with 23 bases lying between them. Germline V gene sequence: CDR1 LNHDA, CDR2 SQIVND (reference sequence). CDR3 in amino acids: CASSLNRATGVYSNQPQHF. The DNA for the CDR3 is TGTGCCAGTAGTCTAAACCGGGCGACAGGAGTCTATAGCAATCAGCCCCAGCATTTT.

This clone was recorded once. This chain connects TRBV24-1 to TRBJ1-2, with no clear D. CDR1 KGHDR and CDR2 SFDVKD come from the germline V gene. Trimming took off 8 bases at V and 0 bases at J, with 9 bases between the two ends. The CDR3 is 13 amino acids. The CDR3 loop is CATTAIANYGYTF. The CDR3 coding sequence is TGTGCCACCACCGCTATTGCTAACTATGGCTACACCTTC.

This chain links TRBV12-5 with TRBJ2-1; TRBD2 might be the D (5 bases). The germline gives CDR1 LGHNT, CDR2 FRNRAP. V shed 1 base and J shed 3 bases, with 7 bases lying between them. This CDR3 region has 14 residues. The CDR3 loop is CASGLGSGYNEQFF. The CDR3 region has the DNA TGTGCTAGTGGTTTGGGGAGCGGCTACAATGAGCAGTTCTTC.

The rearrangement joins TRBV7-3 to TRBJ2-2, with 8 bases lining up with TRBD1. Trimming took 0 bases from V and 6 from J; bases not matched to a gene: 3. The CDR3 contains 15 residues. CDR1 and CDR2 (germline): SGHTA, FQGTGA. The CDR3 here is CASSLTQGAPGELFF. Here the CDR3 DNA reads TGTGCCAGCAGCTTAACCCAGGGGGCTCCCGGGGAGCTGTTTTTT.

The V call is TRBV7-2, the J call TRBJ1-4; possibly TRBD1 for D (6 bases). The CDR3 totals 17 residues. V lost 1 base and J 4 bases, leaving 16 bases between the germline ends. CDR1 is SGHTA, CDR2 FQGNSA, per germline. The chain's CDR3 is CASSLDFRQAINEKLFF. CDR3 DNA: TGTGCCAGCAGCTTAGACTTTAGACAGGCGATTAATGAAAAACTGTTTTTT.

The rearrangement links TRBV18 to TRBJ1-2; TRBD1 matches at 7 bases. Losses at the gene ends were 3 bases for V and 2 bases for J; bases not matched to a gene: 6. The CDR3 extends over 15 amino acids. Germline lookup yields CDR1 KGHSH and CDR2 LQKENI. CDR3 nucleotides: TGTGCCAGCTCACCCGCCGACAGGGTAAACTATGGCTACACCTTC. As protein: CASSPADRVNYGYTF.

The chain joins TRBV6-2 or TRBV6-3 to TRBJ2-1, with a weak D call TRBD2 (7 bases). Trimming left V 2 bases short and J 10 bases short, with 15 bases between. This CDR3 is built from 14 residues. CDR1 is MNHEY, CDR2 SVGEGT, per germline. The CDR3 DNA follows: TGTGCCAGCAGTTACCTGGCGGGGGCGGGGGAGCAGTTCTTC. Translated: CASSYLAGAGEQFF.

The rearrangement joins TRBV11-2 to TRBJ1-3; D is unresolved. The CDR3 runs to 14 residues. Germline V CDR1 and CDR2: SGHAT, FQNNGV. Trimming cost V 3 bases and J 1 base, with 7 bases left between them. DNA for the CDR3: TGTGCCAGCAGCTTTGGACTATCTGGAAACACCATATATTTT. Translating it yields CASSFGLSGNTIYF.

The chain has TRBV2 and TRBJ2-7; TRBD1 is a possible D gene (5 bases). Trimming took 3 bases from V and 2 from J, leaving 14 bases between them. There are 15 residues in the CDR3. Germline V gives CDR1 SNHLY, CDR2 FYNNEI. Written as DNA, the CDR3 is TGTGCCAGCAGTGACCCTGTCAGGGATCCCTACGAGCAGTACTTC. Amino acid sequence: CASSDPVRDPYEQYF.

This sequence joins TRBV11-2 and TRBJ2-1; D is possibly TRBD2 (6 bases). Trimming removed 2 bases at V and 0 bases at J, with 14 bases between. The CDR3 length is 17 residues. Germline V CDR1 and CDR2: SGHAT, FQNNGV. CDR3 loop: CASSLMTGLLSYNEQFF. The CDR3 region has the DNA TGTGCCAGCAGCTTAATGACGGGACTCCTCTCCTACAATGAGCAGTTCTTC. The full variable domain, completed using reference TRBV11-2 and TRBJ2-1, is EAGVAQSPRYKIIEKRQSVAFWCNPISGHATLYWYQQILGQGPKLLIQFQNNGVVDDSQLPKDRFSAERLKGVDSTLKIQPAKLEDSAVYLCASSLMTGLLSYNEQFFGPGTRLTVL.

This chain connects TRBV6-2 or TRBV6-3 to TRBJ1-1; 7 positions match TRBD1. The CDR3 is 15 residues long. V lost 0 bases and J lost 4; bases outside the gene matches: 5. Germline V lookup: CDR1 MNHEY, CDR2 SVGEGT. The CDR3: CASSYSQDRRTEAFF. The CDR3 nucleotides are TGTGCCAGCAGTTACTCGCAGGACAGGCGCACTGAAGCTTTCTTT.

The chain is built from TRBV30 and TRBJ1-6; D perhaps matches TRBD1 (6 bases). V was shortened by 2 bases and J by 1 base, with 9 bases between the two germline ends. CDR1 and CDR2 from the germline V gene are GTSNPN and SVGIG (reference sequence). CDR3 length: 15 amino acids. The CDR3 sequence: CAWSLDSSYNSPLHF. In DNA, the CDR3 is TGTGCCTGGAGTTTGGACAGTTCCTATAATTCACCCCTCCACTTT.

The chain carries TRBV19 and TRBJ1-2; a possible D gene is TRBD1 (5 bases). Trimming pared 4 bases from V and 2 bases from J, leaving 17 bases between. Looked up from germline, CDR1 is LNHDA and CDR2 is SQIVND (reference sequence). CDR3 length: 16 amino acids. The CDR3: CASSNEVGPLNYGYTF. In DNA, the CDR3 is TGTGCCAGTAGTAATGAAGTGGGGCCCTTGAACTATGGCTACACCTTC.

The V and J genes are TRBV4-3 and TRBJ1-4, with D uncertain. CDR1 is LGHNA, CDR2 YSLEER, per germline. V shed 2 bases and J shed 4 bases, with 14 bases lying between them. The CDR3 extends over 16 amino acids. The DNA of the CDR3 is TGCGCCAGCAGCCAAAATCATGGGCTCAGTAATGAAAAACTGTTTTTT. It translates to CASSQNHGLSNEKLFF.